This T cell receptor (beta chain) emerged from a study of T-cell memory formation after mild COVID-19. TCRdb called the 5' RACE reads again in MiXCR, with one record for every CDR3 protein. The sample lists about 350,000 distinct CDR3 sequences; 12% to 15% were seen once. The V end lost 7 bases, the J end lost 8 bases, and 14 bases lay between the germline ends. The CDR3 is 13 amino acids. The sequence derives from a young man who had mild COVID-19 (a few samples of this study predate the infection). Cell type and time point are not known. V is TRBV12-3 or TRBV12-4 and J is TRBJ1-4; tentative D call: TRBD1 (5 bases). The sequencing input was PBMCs or a T cell subset sorted from them (not recorded which). CDR3 DNA: TGTGCCAGCACCTGGGGGTCGGGGGAAAAACTGTTTTTT. This encodes CASTWGSGEKLFF.